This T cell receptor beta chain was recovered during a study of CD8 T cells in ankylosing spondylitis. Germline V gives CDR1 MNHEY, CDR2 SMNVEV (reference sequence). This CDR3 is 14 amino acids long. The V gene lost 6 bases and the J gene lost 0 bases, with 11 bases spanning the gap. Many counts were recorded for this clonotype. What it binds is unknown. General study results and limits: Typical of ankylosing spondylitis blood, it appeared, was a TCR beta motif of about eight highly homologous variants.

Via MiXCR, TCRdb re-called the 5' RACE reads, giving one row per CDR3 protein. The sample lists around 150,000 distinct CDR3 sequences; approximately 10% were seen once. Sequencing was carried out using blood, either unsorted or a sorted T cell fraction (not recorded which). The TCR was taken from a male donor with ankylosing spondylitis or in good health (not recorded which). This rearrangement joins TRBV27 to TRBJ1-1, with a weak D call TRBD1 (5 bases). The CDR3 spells CASSGAAVNTEAFF. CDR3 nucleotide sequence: TGTGCCAGCAGCGGGGCAGCCGTGAACACTGAAGCTTTCTTT.